These 6 T cell receptor beta chains originate from one sample sequenced in a study of blood T cell repertoires in COVID-19. The assay was immunoSEQ multiplex PCR, and TCRdb's table has in-frame clones only and misses some. The sample gives a few hundred thousand clones, 80% to 90% of which show up once; 10% is in the top ten. The sequencing input was peripheral blood. The receptor source for this set is a woman of 80 years or more with acute or convalescent COVID-19.

The V call is TRBV11-2, the J call TRBJ1-1; no clear D. Trimming pared 1 base from V and 2 bases from J, leaving 11 bases between. CDR3 size: 15 residues. Germline V gene lookup returns CDR1 SGHAT and CDR2 FQNNGV. This CDR3 reads CASSLVFGGNTEAFF. CDR3 nucleotides: TGTGCCAGCAGCTTAGTTTTCGGCGGAAACACTGAAGCTTTCTTT.

This clone turned up a few times. J is TRBJ1-1 and V is TRBV7-2, with a possible D match to TRBD1 (6 bases). Trimming removed 5 bases at V and 2 bases at J, with 12 bases between. The CDR3 sequence is 14 residues long. Germline V CDR1 and CDR2: SGHTA, FQGNSA. The CDR3 bases are TGTGCCAGCAGCATCAGGGGTCCTAACACTGAAGCTTTCTTT. Protein product: CASSIRGPNTEAFF.

The chain links TRBV5-4 to TRBJ1-5; possible D gene TRBD1, 5 bases. The germline V gene has CDR1 SGHNT and CDR2 YYREEE (reference sequence). V lost 4 bases, J lost 3 bases, and 17 bases lay in between. The CDR3 consists of 16 residues. The chain's CDR3 is CASSSGDGGYNQPQHF. The CDR3, as DNA: TGTGCCAGCAGCAGCGGGGACGGAGGTTACAATCAGCCCCAGCATTTT.

The chain employs TRBV21-1 and TRBJ1-5; the table's D call, TRBD1, was not checked against the DNA. TRBV21-1 is tagged as a pseudogene. This CDR3 is built from 16 residues. The CDR3, as DNA: TGTGCCAGCAGCAAATCAGGGGAAGGAAGCAATCAGCCCCAGCATTTT. This gives the protein CASSKSGEGSNQPQHF.

This rearrangement joins TRBV7-9 to TRBJ2-4, with a weak D call TRBD1 (6 bases). This CDR3 comprises 14 residues. V shed 1 base and J shed 7 bases, with 11 bases lying between them. Germline CDR1 and CDR2: SEHNR and FQNEAQ (reference sequence). CDR3 coding DNA: TGTGCCAGCAGCTTAGTCACAGGGCATAACATTCAGTACTTC. Encoded protein: CASSLVTGHNIQYF.

The CDR3 here is CASSPGTLEQYF. CDR3 bases: TGTGCCAGCTCACCGGGGACTCTCGAGCAGTACTTC. The chain recombines TRBV18 with TRBJ2-7; TRBD2 might be the D (6 bases). The V gene lost 3 bases and the J gene lost 6 bases, with 9 bases spanning the gap. CDR3 length equals 12 residues. Per germline, CDR1 KGHSH and CDR2 LQKENI.